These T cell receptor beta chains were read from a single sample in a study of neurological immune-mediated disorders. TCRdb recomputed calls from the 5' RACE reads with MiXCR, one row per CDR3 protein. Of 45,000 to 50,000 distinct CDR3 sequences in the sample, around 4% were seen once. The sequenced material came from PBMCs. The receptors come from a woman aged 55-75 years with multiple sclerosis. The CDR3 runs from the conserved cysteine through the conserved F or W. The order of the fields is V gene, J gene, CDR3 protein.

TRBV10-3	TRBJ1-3	CAISAPGQTTGNTIYF
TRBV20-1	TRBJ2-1	CSARVGTSEDNEQFF
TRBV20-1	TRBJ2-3	CSVGGGSADTQYF
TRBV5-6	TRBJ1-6	CASSLLVNSPLHF
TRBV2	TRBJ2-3	CASNLREADTQYF
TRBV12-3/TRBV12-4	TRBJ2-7	CASSAGTETYEQYF
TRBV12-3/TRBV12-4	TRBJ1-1	CASSLLGGNTEAFF
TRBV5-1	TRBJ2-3	CASSLGGDGDTQYF
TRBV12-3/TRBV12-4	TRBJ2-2	CASRNRGGNTGELFF
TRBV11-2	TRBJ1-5	CASSSDRGDNQPQHF
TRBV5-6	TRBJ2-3	CASSFDRLIGDTQYF
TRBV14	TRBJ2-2	CASSQDPRESTGELFF
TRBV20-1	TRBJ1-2	CSAPTPGQGGYTF
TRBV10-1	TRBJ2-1	CASSDIGQGGFSEQFF
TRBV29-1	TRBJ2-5	CSVVSTGRETQYF
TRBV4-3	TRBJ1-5	CASSRDFFQPQHF
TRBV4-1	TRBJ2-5	CASSQGEGAGARETQYF
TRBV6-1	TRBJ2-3	CASSGDRVSSDTQYF
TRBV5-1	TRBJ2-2	CASSPGPFAGELFF
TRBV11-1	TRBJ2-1	CASSQHLAGDSYNEQFF
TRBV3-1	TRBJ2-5	CASSLQETQYF
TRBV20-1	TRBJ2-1	CSADGSVNEQFF
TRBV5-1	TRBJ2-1	CASSPTRTGDAGEQFF
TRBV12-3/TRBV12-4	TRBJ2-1	CASSPHEVHNEQFF
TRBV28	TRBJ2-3	CASSQRGVGDTQYF
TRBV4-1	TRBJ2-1	CASSHPSTSSYNEQFF
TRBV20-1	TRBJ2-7	CSARAGRSYYEQYF
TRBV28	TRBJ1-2	CASIAPQGRFLGYTF
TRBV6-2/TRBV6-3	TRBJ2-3	CASSYFKDTQYF
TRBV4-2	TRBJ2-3	CASSQSGRAEADTQYF
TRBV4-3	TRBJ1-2	CASSLQDSSNYGYTF
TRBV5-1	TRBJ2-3	CASSSEAGAPGDTQYF
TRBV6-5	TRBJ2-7	CASRPRTGTYEQYF
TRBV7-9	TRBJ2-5	CASRGEGQAKRETQYF
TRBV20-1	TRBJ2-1	CSALTGGSHNEQFF
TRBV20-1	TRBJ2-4	CSAREARGGPPGAKNIQYF
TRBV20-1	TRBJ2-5	CSAGGWQYF
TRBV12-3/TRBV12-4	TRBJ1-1	CASSPRWGNTEAFF
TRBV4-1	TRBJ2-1	CASSQDLSSGWAYNEQFF
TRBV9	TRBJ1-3	CASSQSGVSGNTIYF
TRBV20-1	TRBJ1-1	CSARIQEHGANTEAFF
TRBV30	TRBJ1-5	CAWSPPGTVNQPQHF
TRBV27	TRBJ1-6	CASSLSFDSPLHF
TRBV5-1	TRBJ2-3	CASSLAIGGGTDTQYF
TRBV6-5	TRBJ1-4	CASCLGQGTGKLFF
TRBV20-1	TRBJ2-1	CSATRAGANNEQFF
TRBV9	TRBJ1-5	CVSSEGQGNQPQHF
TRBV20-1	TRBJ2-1	CSAQPHGNEQFF
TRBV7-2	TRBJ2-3	CASSSLSSGDTQYF
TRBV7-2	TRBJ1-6	CASSLERYSPLHF
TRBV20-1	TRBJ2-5	CSARVLGAWGETQYF
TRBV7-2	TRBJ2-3	CASSPRTTDTQYF
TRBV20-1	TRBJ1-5	CSAMLTGRQPQNF